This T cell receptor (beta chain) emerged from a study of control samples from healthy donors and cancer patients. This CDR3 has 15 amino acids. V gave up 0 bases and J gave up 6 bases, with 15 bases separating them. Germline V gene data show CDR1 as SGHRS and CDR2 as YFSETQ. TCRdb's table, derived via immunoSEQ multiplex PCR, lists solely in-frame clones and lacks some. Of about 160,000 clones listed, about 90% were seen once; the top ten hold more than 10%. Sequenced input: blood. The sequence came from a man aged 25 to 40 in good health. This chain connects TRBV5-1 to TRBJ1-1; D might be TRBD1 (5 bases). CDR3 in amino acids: CASSLAGTRGAEAFF. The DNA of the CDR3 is TGCGCCAGCAGCTTGGCTGGTACAAGAGGGGCTGAAGCTTTCTTT.